This TCR beta chain was retrieved from a study of T cells in Graves' hyperthyroidism and ophthalmopathy (dated by TCRdb to the late 2010s). Some background on the complete study: Peripheral blood samples were taken at the time of initial diagnosis, prior to any treatment. The 95 to 100 discovery patients were divided at random into training and test sets in a 7:3 ratio. In over five Graves' hyperthyroidism patients, the study also compared T-cell repertoires from thyroid tissue with T-cell repertoires from blood. The paper describes TCR Vbeta CDR3 sequencing of 130 to 150 peripheral blood samples, made up of roughly 45 ophthalmopathy patients, approximately 73 hyperthyroidism patients and some 17 progressor patients. A discovery cohort of roughly 100 patients, 43 with Graves' ophthalmopathy and about 58 with stable Graves' hyperthyroidism, was used to find distinguishing TCR V-J signatures. Once sampling was done, hyperthyroidism patients were given methimazole at a starting dose of 30 mg daily, whereas ophthalmopathy patients were given high-dose intravenous methylprednisolone. An independent validation cohort of fewer than 20 hyperthyroidism patients and more than 15 patients who later progressed to ophthalmopathy tested prospective prediction of ophthalmopathy.

The investigation overall reported the following: Blood samples also contained most of the expanded thyroid clonotypes (frequency above 0.001), which suggests that blood repertoires may reflect thyroid immune responses. A model built on a 13 V-J signature distinguished ophthalmopathy from stable hyperthyroidism, reaching 85% to 90% sensitivity and around 81% specificity in cross-validation and 80%/75% in testing. No statistical method was used to fix the sample size in advance, and group allocation was not hidden from the investigators. In validation, the model predicted progression to ophthalmopathy a median of roughly 6.2 months before onset, with approximately 70% sensitivity and just under 75% specificity.

CDR1 DFQATT and CDR2 SNEGSKA were looked up in the germline V gene (reference sequence). The junction carries 23 bases between V and J, which are trimmed by 6 bases and 0 bases respectively. From the cysteine up to the phenylalanine, the CDR3 has a length of 17 residues. CDR3 DNA is the only sequence kept; it has 51 bases, read in frame from the first base. This clonotype was counted at least ten times. Its binding antigen is unknown. Base qualities are missing; no much larger clone stands one base away. Moderately to severely active disease, a Clinical Activity Score of at least 3, a NOSPECS grade of at least 4, and a duration under 3 months were present in ophthalmopathy patients. Any patient with an uncontrolled infection, another autoimmune disease, pregnancy or lactation was excluded. Diagnoses were established on the basis of clinical symptoms, serum thyroxine and TRAb, thyroid ultrasound, and orbital computed tomography. PBMCs were separated from 7.5 to 10 ml of fresh peripheral blood using Ficoll-Paque density gradient centrifugation. Trizol reagent was used to extract total RNA, and RNA quality was then checked on an Agilent 2100 Bioanalyzer.

The TCR beta CDR3 regions were amplified from RNA transcripts. The first round of RT-PCR for the TCR CDR3 was performed with the HTBI primer set and the Qiagen OneStep RT-PCR kit. The libraries were constructed in a second round of multiplex PCR and then size-selected and purified. Libraries were sequenced paired-end with 100 bp reads on an Illumina HiSeq2000. On the authors' methods: SOAPnuke was used to process the raw data, with reads discarded if the reads contained adapters or uncalled bases, had a mean Phred below 15, or lacked an exact constant-primer or identifier match. High-quality paired reads were merged using COPE v1.2.5, and each unique nucleotide sequence was defined as a clonotype. MiTCR v1.1 was used to align clonotypes to the IMGT TRBV, TRBD and TRBJ reference segments. The analysis included only V-J combinations with a frequency above 0.0001, which together covered around 99% of the repertoires. The TCS score was defined as the ratio of F50 (clonal expansion) to E x V (chaos), calculated using BLOSUM62-based TCRdist between CDR3 peptides within each V-J. Welch's t-statistics and random forest reduced around 510 V-J features to roughly 13, which were used in a naive Bayes classifier (R e1071). Using fastp trimming at Q25 and MiXCR clonotype assembly, TCRdb reanalyzed the public sequencing data and kept in-frame beta chains. Records with the same CDR3 protein are collapsed into one entry carrying the most frequent genes and DNA. These V and J calls derive from TCRdb rather than the authors' analysis. Across this sample there are 200,000 to 250,000 distinct CDR3 sequences, with around 15% seen only once. Together, the top ten hold less than 35% of the sample.

This TCR came from a woman aged 18-29 years with Graves' ophthalmopathy. Material: blood. The rearranged segments are TRBV20-1 and TRBJ1-1; no D segment can be confidently identified. The CDR3 reads CSAPLAGSVGMNTEAFF. The nucleotides are TGCAGTGCCCCCCTGGCGGGCTCAGTAGGTATGAACACTGAAGCTTTCTTT.